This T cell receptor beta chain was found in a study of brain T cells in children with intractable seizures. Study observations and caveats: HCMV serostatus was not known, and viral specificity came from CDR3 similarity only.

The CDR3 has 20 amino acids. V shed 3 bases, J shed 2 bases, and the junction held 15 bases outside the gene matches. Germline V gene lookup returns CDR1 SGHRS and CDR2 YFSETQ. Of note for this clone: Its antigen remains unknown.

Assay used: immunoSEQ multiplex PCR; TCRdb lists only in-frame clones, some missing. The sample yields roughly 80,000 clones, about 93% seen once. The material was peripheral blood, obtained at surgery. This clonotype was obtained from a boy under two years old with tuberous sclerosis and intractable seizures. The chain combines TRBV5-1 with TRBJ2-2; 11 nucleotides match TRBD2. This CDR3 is CASSYPRPIAGGPNTGELFF. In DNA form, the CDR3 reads TGCGCCAGCAGCTACCCCCGGCCAATAGCGGGAGGGCCTAACACCGGGGAGCTGTTTTTT.